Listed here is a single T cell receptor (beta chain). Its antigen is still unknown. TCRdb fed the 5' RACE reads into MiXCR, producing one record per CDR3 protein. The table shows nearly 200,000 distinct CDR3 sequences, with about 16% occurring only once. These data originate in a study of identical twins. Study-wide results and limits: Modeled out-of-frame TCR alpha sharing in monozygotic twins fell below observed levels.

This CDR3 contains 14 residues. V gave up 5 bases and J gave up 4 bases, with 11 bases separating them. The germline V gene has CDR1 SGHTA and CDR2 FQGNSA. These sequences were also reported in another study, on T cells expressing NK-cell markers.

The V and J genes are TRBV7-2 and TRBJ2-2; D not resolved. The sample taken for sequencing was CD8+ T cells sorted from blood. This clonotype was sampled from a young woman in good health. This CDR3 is CASSATPTTGELFF. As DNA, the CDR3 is TGTGCCAGCAGCGCGACTCCCACCACCGGGGAGCTGTTTTTT.